These 3 T cell receptor beta chains were all obtained from the same sample, sequenced in a study of neurological immune-mediated disorders. Each CDR3 protein gets one entry after TCRdb re-called the 5' RACE reads with MiXCR. The sample comprises about 48,000 distinct CDR3 sequences, about 9.3% of which are singletons, and over 20% rests with the top ten. The sequencing sample was made of PBMCs. The origin of the receptors is a woman in her thirties or forties with HTLV-1-associated myelopathy (HAM/TSP).

In this sample, this clonotype turned up many times. The chain recombines TRBV3-1 with TRBJ1-1; D not resolved. This CDR3 has 13 residues. Deletions cut 2 bases from V and 1 base from J, with 5 bases between. Per germline, CDR1 LGHDT and CDR2 YNNKEL (reference sequence). Here the CDR3 DNA reads TGTGCCAGCAGCCAAACCAGGAACACTGAAGCTTTCTTT. This gives the protein CASSQTRNTEAFF.

The genes are TRBV6-2 or TRBV6-3 and TRBJ2-7; 8 bases are shared with TRBD1. From germline, CDR1 is MNHEY and CDR2 SVGEGT. The V and J ends lost 6 bases and 3 bases, in that order; junction bases with no gene match: 16. The CDR3 length is 17 residues. The CDR3 sequence: CASSPPDAGTGFYEQYF. CDR3 bases: TGTGCCAGCAGCCCGCCTGACGCCGGGACAGGATTCTACGAGCAGTACTTC.

This clonotype was counted ten times or more. Here the CDR3 reads CASSLISGGAGANEQFF. The CDR3 coding sequence is TGCGCCAGCAGCTTAATTAGCGGGGGGGCCGGGGCGAATGAGCAGTTCTTC. The chain employs TRBV5-1 and TRBJ2-1, with 11 positions matching TRBD2. Germline V gives CDR1 SGHRS, CDR2 YFSETQ. The CDR3 length is 17 residues. With 2 bases clipped from V and 7 bases from J, the junction kept 11 bases outside the gene matches.